This T cell receptor (beta chain) was sequenced for a study of shared clonotypes between healthy human individuals (dated by TCRdb to about 2020). For the wider study: The cohort included a few men and a couple of women between 18 and 49 years of age. For each donor, CD4 naive and CD4 memory were each run on three plates, CD8 naive on two plates, and CD8 memory on one plate. Blood TCR repertoires of roughly 5 healthy adults were deeply sequenced to estimate repertoire size and the extent of clonotype sharing between individuals. Libraries were prepared and TCR repertoires were sequenced by different laboratories using diverse techniques, in order to increase sequencing depth and limit assay-specific biases. Between about 0.8 and 9 billion PBMCs per donor were obtained by leukapheresis. Overall study results and their limits: Estimated clonotype richness was generally larger for naive than for memory subsets. Compared with non-shared clonotypes, clonotypes shared by all four sorted-subset donors had higher generation probabilities. Sampling was restricted to blood, and TCR repertoires in tissue are likely to differ from TCR repertoires in blood. Across a few donors, roughly 5.1% of naive CD4, over 3% of naive CD8, 2% to 2.5% of memory CD4, and approximately 0.4% of memory CD8 clonotypes were shared. Even with the large sequencing depth, rarefaction of the sorted-subset datasets indicated that sequencing was incomplete. Pairwise subsampling indicated that sequencing depth was expected to affect the degree of clonotype sharing among donors. Because the study included only a small number of donors, the genetic and exposure-history diversity represented was limited.

Using the deep immunoSEQ assay, TCR CDR3 regions were amplified from genomic DNA by multiplex PCR. For each cell subset, the extracted genomic DNA was distributed evenly across all wells of several immunoSEQ 96-well plates, and each plate served as one replicate. Each replicate PCR for sorted subsets received around 210 ng genomic DNA, equal to 28,000 or so T cell genomes. Purified libraries were quantified with a Qubit 3.0 fluorometer, sized on a Bioanalyzer 2100, and re-quantified with the KAPA Library Quantification kit. A separate single-read 150-cycle Illumina NextSeq 550 flow cell was used to sequence each immunoSEQ 96-well plate. The paper's data handling went like this. Because the immunoSEQ output held only junctional sequences and lacked quality scores, the filtering could not match the filtering applied to full-length reads. To assign V/J genes and CDR3, sequences were annotated against IMGT germline references using PyIR, a Python wrapper for IgBLAST v1.9. Reads with weak V/J assignments (E-value above 1e-6), missing CDR3, stop codons, out-of-frame junctions, or ambiguous translated residues were removed. A V3J clonotype was defined by an identical inferred V gene, J gene, and CDR3 amino acid sequence. To compute the percentage overlap between repertoires, the number of shared unique clonotypes was divided by the size of the smaller repertoire. Repertoire richness was assessed with RTK rarefaction, the Chao1 estimator, and Recon v2.1 estimates of unobserved clonotypes. Generation probabilities for all TCRbeta clonotypes obtained by the gDNA method from a handful of donors were computed using OLGA. Drawn from immuneACCESS, this table holds only the in-frame rearrangements with V and J called that TCRdb kept. Clones are partly lost; checked studies trace under half to an unresolved V gene and leave the rest unexplained. V, J and clone size derive from that table, while D and trimming were established from the DNA sequence. In this sample the table shows a few hundred thousand clones, 60% to 80% of which occur a single time. 11% of the sample goes to the ten largest clones.

For this chain, trimming is 4 bases at the V end and 4 bases at the J end, and the number of junction bases without a gene match is 10. Taken from cysteine to phenylalanine, the CDR3 has 17 residues. Just CDR3 DNA is preserved here, 51 bases in frame from base 1. Via the germline V gene, CDR1 is SGHTS and CDR2 YDEGEE. The donors were healthy, HIV-negative adults with no recently reported acute infections or vaccinations. All donors were Caucasian adults living in Nashville, Tennessee, USA. Magnetic negative selection was used to enrich CD4+ T cells, after which naive cells were positively selected on CD45RA and the negative fraction became the memory subset. After blood collection by leukapheresis, PBMCs were isolated using Ficoll-Histopaque density gradient centrifugation and then cryopreserved in the vapor phase of liquid nitrogen. Purity and quantity of every magnetically sorted T cell population were checked by analytical flow cytometry. From each sorted fraction, genomic DNA was isolated and quantified by UV absorbance on a Nanodrop 2000c.

Comments on this clone: The clone's antigen remains unknown. The input lacks base qualities; no much larger clone sits a single base away.

Sequenced sample: memory CD4+ T cells sorted from blood. The cell subset or site label, as the study defines it: CD45RA-negative fraction. This receptor chain uses TRBV5-8 and TRBJ2-1; TRBD2 fits 11 bases in the junction. The clonotype comes from a man younger than 40 in good health. The CDR3 is CASSPTGTSGNYNEQFF. The nucleotide sequence reads TGTGCCAGCAGCCCGACCGGGACTAGCGGAAATTACAATGAGCAGTTCTTC.